A single sample gave rise to the 25 T cell receptor beta chains below, sequenced in a study of beta chain features in type 1 diabetes. Reverse transcribing all isolated RNA meant expressed TCRB transcripts were sequenced. Data came from immunoSEQ multiplex PCR; TCRdb stores just in-frame clones and leaves some out. The table lists a few hundred thousand clones, less than 15% of them singletons. Sequencing used naive CD4+ T cells from blood. These receptors came from a woman aged 18-29 years in good health.

This clone was observed a few times. The chain employs TRBV7-9 and TRBJ2-5; D is possibly TRBD1 (6 bases). V was pared by 2 bases and J by 1 base, with 14 bases between. CDR1 and CDR2 (germline): SEHNR, FQNEAQ (reference sequence). The CDR3 covers 16 residues. The CDR3 spells CASSLQGPFSQETQYF. In DNA, the CDR3 is TGTGCCAGCAGCTTACAGGGGCCCTTTTCCCAAGAGACCCAGTACTTC.

The genes are TRBV4-3 and TRBJ2-3; possible D gene TRBD2, 6 bases. Germline values: CDR1 LGHNA, CDR2 YSLEER. The CDR3 has 18 amino acids. The ends were cut back, 0 bases at V and 3 bases at J, with 19 bases in the middle. The CDR3, as DNA: TGCGCCAGCAGCCAAGATCGTAGTGGCGGAGGGTGGACAGATACGCAGTATTTT. This gives the protein CASSQDRSGGGWTDTQYF.

The V call is TRBV5-1, the J call TRBJ2-3; maybe TRBD2 (6 bases). The germline V gene has CDR1 SGHRS and CDR2 YFSETQ. The CDR3 length is 17 residues. Trimming stripped 4 bases from V and 0 bases from J, with 18 bases between. The CDR3 here is CASSRLNSGTSTDTQYF. The DNA for the CDR3 is TGCGCCAGCAGCCGCCTCAATTCCGGGACTAGCACAGATACGCAGTATTTT.

This clone was recorded a few times. The V and J genes are TRBV30 and TRBJ1-1; a possible D gene is TRBD1 (6 bases). Deletions cut 3 bases from V and 0 bases from J, with 14 bases between. The V gene's germline CDR1 is GTSNPN and CDR2 SVGIG (reference sequence). The CDR3 has 15 residues. The CDR3 sequence: CAWRAPGHLNTEAFF. CDR3 nucleotides: TGTGCCTGGAGGGCCCCGGGACACTTGAACACTGAAGCTTTCTTT.

Points on this clone: Other nucleotide sequences from this sample produce the same CDR3. V is TRBV30 and J is TRBJ2-7; no definite D call. CDR3 length: 11 amino acids. Germline assignment: CDR1 GTSNPN and CDR2 SVGIG (reference sequence). V was trimmed by 3 bases and J by 0 bases, leaving 3 bases between them. The CDR3 loop reads CAWSVSYEQYF. The DNA for the CDR3 is TGTGCCTGGAGCGTCTCCTACGAGCAGTACTTC.

The V gene is TRBV29-1, the J gene TRBJ2-7; a possible D gene is TRBD2 (5 bases). CDR1 SQVTM and CDR2 ANQGSEA come from the germline V gene. CDR3 length: 15 residues. The V gene lost 0 bases and the J gene lost 2 bases, with 14 bases spanning the gap. For the CDR3, the DNA is TGCAGCGTTGAAGAGAGAGGGATCCCTACCTACGAGCAGTACTTC. Encoded protein: CSVEERGIPTYEQYF.

The chain has TRBV27 and TRBJ1-2; 8 nucleotides match TRBD1. Germline V gene lookup returns CDR1 MNHEY and CDR2 SMNVEV (reference sequence). V was pared by 5 bases and J by 6 bases, with 5 bases of the junction left unmatched. The CDR3 has 13 amino acids. CDR3 protein: CASSPRGQDGYTF. In DNA form, the CDR3 reads TGTGCCAGCAGTCCCCGGGGACAGGATGGCTACACCTTC.

CDR3 sequence: CASSLTQSSVSYNEQFF. The CDR3 nucleotides read TGTGCCAGCAGCTTAACCCAGAGTAGCGTGTCCTACAATGAGCAGTTCTTC. The V and J genes are TRBV7-9 and TRBJ2-1; possible D gene TRBD2, 5 bases. The CDR3 runs to 17 residues. CDR1 is SEHNR, CDR2 FQNEAQ, per germline (reference sequence). V was trimmed by 2 bases and J by 1 base, leaving 15 bases between them.

In this sample, this clone turned up a few times. The sample holds other DNA sequences that translate to the same CDR3. V gene TRBV28 combines with J gene TRBJ1-5, with 8 positions matching TRBD1. V shed 5 bases and J 4 bases; nucleotides not matched to a gene: 1. The CDR3 loop spans 13 amino acids. CDR1 is MDHEN, CDR2 SYDVKM, per germline. The CDR3: CASSTGGNQPQHF. CDR3 nucleotides: TGTGCCAGCAGTACAGGGGGTAATCAGCCCCAGCATTTT.

The J gene is TRBJ2-1, the V gene TRBV7-9; 10 nucleotides line up with TRBD2. J gave up 5 bases and V 1 base, and 2 bases lay outside the gene matches. The CDR3 extends over 15 amino acids. The germline CDR1 and CDR2 sequences are SEHNR and FQNEAQ (reference sequence). The CDR3 loop reads CASSLGLAGNNEQFF. CDR3 DNA sequence: TGTGCCAGCAGCTTAGGACTAGCGGGTAACAATGAGCAGTTCTTC.

The chain carries TRBV6-5 and TRBJ2-1; 13 bases align to TRBD2. CDR1 and CDR2 (germline): MNHEY, SVGAGI. V was pared by 4 bases and J by 8 bases, with 5 bases of the junction left unmatched. This CDR3 contains 15 residues. As DNA, the CDR3 is TGTGCCAGCAGTTTAGGACTAGCGGGAGTGGATGAGCAGTTCTTC. Translating it yields CASSLGLAGVDEQFF.

The chain recombines TRBV30 with TRBJ2-1; TRBD1 might be the D (6 bases). Germline lookup yields CDR1 GTSNPN and CDR2 SVGIG (reference sequence). Trimming stripped 4 bases from V and 12 bases from J, with 16 bases between. The CDR3 is 12 amino acids. CDR3 in DNA: TGTGCCTGGAACCAGGGGCTTGGTGGGCAGTTCTTC. Amino acids: CAWNQGLGGQFF.

The V call is TRBV7-2, the J call TRBJ2-7; 16 positions match TRBD2. The germline CDR1 and CDR2 sequences are SGHTA and FQGNSA. V dropped 6 bases and J dropped 6; count of bases not matched to a gene: 14. CDR3 length: 18 residues. The CDR3 sequence: CASRLPGLAGGPLREQYF. CDR3 nucleotides: TGTGCCAGCAGACTGCCGGGACTAGCGGGAGGGCCCCTCCGCGAGCAGTACTTC.

This chain uses TRBV5-1 with TRBJ1-2; TRBD1 aligns across 7 bases. The length of the CDR3 is 16 residues. From germline, CDR1 is SGHRS and CDR2 YFSETQ. V gave up 4 bases and J gave up 3 bases; unmatched junction bases: 12. This CDR3 is CASSPGAQGVYYGYTF. CDR3 DNA sequence: TGCGCCAGCAGCCCGGGGGCCCAGGGGGTTTACTATGGCTACACCTTC. Filled out from reference TRBV5-1 and TRBJ1-2, the complete variable domain reads KAGVTQTPRYLIKTRGQQVTLSCSPISGHRSVSWYQQTPGQGLQFLFEYFSETQRNKGNFPGRFSGRQFSNSRSEMNVSTLELGDSALYLCASSPGAQGVYYGYTFGSGTRLTVV.

Here the CDR3 DNA reads TGTGCCAGCAGTGACTGGGCAGGGCAGTCCAATCAGCCCCAGCATTTT. Amino acid sequence: CASSDWAGQSNQPQHF. The chain employs TRBV2 and TRBJ1-5; possibly TRBD1 for D (5 bases). This CDR3 has 16 amino acids. Germline assignment: CDR1 SNHLY and CDR2 FYNNEI. V lost 3 bases and J lost 3, with 15 bases in between.

This clone was picked up a small number of times. This chain connects TRBV5-4 to TRBJ2-7, with a tentative D call TRBD1 (5 bases). Trimming removed 5 bases at V and 6 bases at J, with 18 bases between. The CDR3 runs to 14 residues. The germline CDR1 and CDR2 sequences are SGHNT and YYREEE (reference sequence). The CDR3 region has the DNA TGTGCCAGCAGTAGGCGACAGACGACCGGCGAGCAGTACTTC. Protein: CASSRRQTTGEQYF.

The genes are TRBV30 and TRBJ2-1; D might be TRBD1 (6 bases). Per the germline V gene, CDR1 is GTSNPN and CDR2 is SVGIG (reference sequence). This CDR3 has 13 amino acids. V lost 5 bases to trimming and J lost 7 bases, with 15 bases between them. The CDR3 spells CAWDGRRGNEQFF. In DNA, the CDR3 is TGTGCCTGGGACGGCCGCAGGGGTAATGAGCAGTTCTTC.

The V call is TRBV14, the J call TRBJ2-1; TRBD2 matches 8 bases. With V trimmed by 4 bases and J by 1 base, 3 bases remained unmatched. The CDR3 is 15 amino acids. The germline gives CDR1 SGHDN, CDR2 FVKESK. The CDR3 DNA sequence: TGTGCCAGCAGCCTCCTAGCGGGTTCCTACAATGAGCAGTTCTTC. This translates into CASSLLAGSYNEQFF.

There are a few counts of this clone. The same CDR3 arises from other DNA sequences in this sample as well. This chain connects TRBV19 to TRBJ2-1; no clear D gene. V was clipped by 1 base and J by 6 bases, with 4 bases between them. This CDR3 contains 12 residues. The germline CDR1 and CDR2 sequences are LNHDA and SQIVND (reference sequence). CDR3 residues: CASSIGSNEQFF. CDR3 DNA sequence: TGTGCCAGTAGTATAGGTAGCAATGAGCAGTTCTTC.

The rearrangement joins TRBV28 to TRBJ1-1; D is undetermined. The CDR3 contains 14 residues. Per germline, CDR1 MDHEN and CDR2 SYDVKM. The V gene lost 6 bases and the J gene lost 0 bases, with 11 bases spanning the gap. The CDR3 spells CASRPGLMNTEAFF. The CDR3, as DNA: TGTGCCAGCAGGCCAGGACTCATGAACACTGAAGCTTTCTTT.

This clone was detected a few times. The chain couples TRBV7-9 to TRBJ1-2; D is possibly TRBD1 (5 bases). The CDR3 runs to 11 residues. Germline CDR1 SEHNR, CDR2 FQNEAQ (reference sequence). CDR3 DNA: TGTCGCGTAGAGGCGGAGGGGGGCTACACCTTC. It specifies CRVEAEGGYTF. The whole variable domain, remainder taken from reference TRBV7-9 and TRBJ1-2, is DTGVSQNPRHKITKRGQNVTFRCDPISEHNRLYWYRQTLGQGPEFLTYFQNEAQLEKSRLLSDRFSAERPKGSFSTLEIQRTEQGDSAMYLCRVEAEGGYTFGSGTRLTVV.

V gene TRBV30 combines with J gene TRBJ2-7; 7 nucleotides agree with TRBD1. Trimming removed 2 bases from V and 6 bases from J; junction bases left unmatched: 7. Germline loops: CDR1 GTSNPN, CDR2 SVGIG (reference sequence). This CDR3 is built from 13 residues. The CDR3 nucleotides read TGTGCCTGGAGTTCTATCTCAGGGGGCGAGCAGTACTTC. It encodes CAWSSISGGEQYF.

In its sample, this clone was seen a few times. This chain connects TRBV7-2 to TRBJ2-5, with D maybe TRBD1 (5 bases). CDR3 size: 13 residues. Deletions cut 1 base from V and 5 bases from J, with 8 bases between. Germline V lookup: CDR1 SGHTA, CDR2 FQGNSA. CDR3 protein: CASSLGQKETQYF. The DNA of the CDR3 is TGTGCCAGCAGCTTAGGACAGAAGGAGACCCAGTACTTC.

The table lists this clone with a few counts. This chain links TRBV5-1 with TRBJ2-7; no clear D gene. V was trimmed by 4 bases and J by 4 bases, leaving 18 bases between them. Germline CDR1 is SGHRS and CDR2 is YFSETQ. This CDR3 has 15 residues. The CDR3 bases are TGCGCCAGCAGCCGAGGTAGAGCCGATTTATACGAGCAGTACTTC. It encodes CASSRGRADLYEQYF.

This clone was recorded a few times. The chain carries TRBV15 and TRBJ2-2; tentatively, D is TRBD1 (5 bases). Trimming left V 0 bases short and J 4 bases short, with 12 bases between. This CDR3 contains 16 residues. Germline CDR1 is LNHNV and CDR2 is YYDKDF (reference sequence). The CDR3 bases are TGTGCCACCAGCAGAGATTCGCCAGGGATCACCGGGGAGCTGTTTTTT. The encoded protein is CATSRDSPGITGELFF. The full variable domain, rest sourced from reference TRBV15 and TRBJ2-2, is DAMVIQNPRYQVTQFGKPVTLSCSQTLNHNVMYWYQQKSSQAPKLLFHYYDKDFNNEADTPDNFQSRRPNTSFCFLDIRSPGLGDTAMYLCATSRDSPGITGELFFGEGSRLTVL.